The rows below give T cell receptor beta chains drawn from one sample of a study of T cells in narcolepsy. Profiled with immunoSEQ multiplex PCR; TCRdb holds only in-frame clones, not every one. The repertoire holds some 25,000 clones, with over 75% as singletons. Sequencing input: memory (CD45RA-) CD4+ T cells from blood. The receptors here all came from a human donor in good health. Both conserved end residues are part of each CDR3. A D gene is named only where the DNA matches it firmly. Clone sizes are given selectively: once, few, many, or a class where the clone is expanded.

size	V	J	D	DNA	CDR3
NA	TRBV4-1	TRBJ1-2	NA	TGCGCCAGCAGCCAAGATACCAGGAACTATGGCTACACCTTC	CASSQDTRNYGYTF
NA	TRBV19	TRBJ2-7	TRBD1	TGTGCCAGTAGTATGCGCCTGACAGGGAACTCCTACGAGCAGTACTTC	CASSMRLTGNSYEQYF
NA	TRBV7-8	TRBJ2-5	NA	TGTGCCAGCAGCCCTCAAGAGACCCAGTACTTC	CASSPQETQYF
few	TRBV5-1	TRBJ2-1	TRBD2	TGCGCCAGCAGCTTGGCCAGGGAGAATAGCGGGAGGCAGGAGTTCTTC	CASSLARENSGRQEFF
NA	TRBV6-5	TRBJ1-3	NA	TGTGCCAGCAGTTACTCCGGGCAGGGGAAGGGAAACACCATATATTTT	CASSYSGQGKGNTIYF
NA	TRBV28	TRBJ2-1	TRBD2	TGTGCCAGCAGACCTAGGACTAGTAGCTACAATGAGCAGTTCTTC	CASRPRTSSYNEQFF
NA	TRBV7-2	TRBJ1-5	NA	TGTGCCAGCAGCTCACACGCTAGCAATCAGCCCCAGCATTTT	CASSSHASNQPQHF
NA	TRBV5-4	TRBJ2-2	NA	TGTGCCAGCAGCTTGGCTACGAACACCGGGGAGCTGTTTTTT	CASSLATNTGELFF
once	TRBV6-1	TRBJ2-1	NA	TGTGCCAGCAGGACTCAGACTTCTAACTACAATGAGCAGTTCTTC	CASRTQTSNYNEQFF
NA	TRBV7-9	TRBJ1-3	NA	TGTGCCAGCAGCTTGGCGGGGAGCCGGTCCCTCTCTGGAAACACCATATATTTT	CASSLAGSRSLSGNTIYF
NA	TRBV5-8	TRBJ2-7	NA	TGTGCCAGCAATAGCGGAAATGCCTACGAGCAGTACTTC	CASNSGNAYEQYF
few	TRBV7-8	TRBJ2-7	TRBD1	TGTGCCAGCAGCCTAGGGGGGACAGGGCTCCACGAGCAGTACTTC	CASSLGGTGLHEQYF
NA	TRBV19	TRBJ2-2	TRBD1	TGTGCCAGTAGCCCGACAGGGGGCCTCACCGGGGAGCTGTTTTTT	CASSPTGGLTGELFF
few	TRBV4-2	TRBJ2-7	NA	TGTGCCAGCAGTCCCGGGACCCTCCTTTACGAGCAGTACTTC	CASSPGTLLYEQYF
NA	TRBV28	TRBJ2-1	NA	TGTGCCAGCAGCAACCCCGACGAGCAGTTCTTC	CASSNPDEQFF
few	TRBV10-3	TRBJ2-7	TRBD1	TGTGCCATCACCTCGGGACAGTCCTACGAGCAGTACTTC	CAITSGQSYEQYF
NA	TRBV7-9	TRBJ1-5	TRBD1	TGTGCCAGCAGCGAAGGACAGGCCGGCCAGCCCCAGCATTTT	CASSEGQAGQPQHF
NA	TRBV7-2	TRBJ2-3	TRBD1	TGTGCCAGCAGCTTAAGGGGTCAGGGGGCAGATACGCAGTATTTT	CASSLRGQGADTQYF
NA	TRBV19	TRBJ1-6	TRBD1	TGTGCCAGTAGTACAAGGGGGCAGGAAAATTCACCCCTCCACTTT	CASSTRGQENSPLHF
NA	TRBV6-1	TRBJ2-2	TRBD2	TGTGCCAGCAGCCCGACTAGCGGCTACACCGGGGAGCTGTTTTTT	CASSPTSGYTGELFF
NA	TRBV28	TRBJ1-2	NA	TGTGCCAGCACCTTAGGTCAAGTCTATGGCTACACCTTC	CASTLGQVYGYTF
NA	TRBV7-2	TRBJ1-2	NA	TGTGCCAGCAGGATACAGGGCCCGGTTGGCTACACCTTC	CASRIQGPVGYTF
few	TRBV10-3	TRBJ2-5	NA	TGTGCCATCAGTGTTAGGGGGGGGGAGACCCAGTACTTC	CAISVRGGETQYF
NA	TRBV6-6	TRBJ2-5	TRBD2	TGTGCCAGCAGTAGGACTAGCGGGAGATCTGAGACCCAGTACTTC	CASSRTSGRSETQYF
NA	TRBV7-8	TRBJ1-5	NA	TGTGCCAGCAGCTTAATTTCCTCGGGTAGCAATCAGCCCCAGCATTTT	CASSLISSGSNQPQHF
NA	TRBV19	TRBJ2-2	TRBD2	TGTGCCAGTAACGGCGGGAGTCCCACCGGGGAGCTGTTTTTT	CASNGGSPTGELFF
once	TRBV5-1	TRBJ1-5	NA	TGCGCCAGCAGCTTGGCAGGGGTTGGCAATCAGCCCCAGCATTTT	CASSLAGVGNQPQHF
NA	TRBV10-3	TRBJ1-5	TRBD1	TGTGCCATCAGTCAGCCGGGACAGGGAAATCAGCCCCAGCATTTT	CAISQPGQGNQPQHF
NA	TRBV29-1	TRBJ1-2	TRBD1	TGCAGCGTTGAATACAACCCGACAGGGCCATATGGCTACACCTTC	CSVEYNPTGPYGYTF
NA	TRBV9	TRBJ2-7	NA	TGTGCCAGCAGCGTAGCGTTCCACTCCTACGAGCAGTACTTC	CASSVAFHSYEQYF
NA	TRBV7-7	TRBJ1-1	NA	TGTGCTAGCAGCTTATTCGTAGCTTTCTTT	CASSLFVAFF